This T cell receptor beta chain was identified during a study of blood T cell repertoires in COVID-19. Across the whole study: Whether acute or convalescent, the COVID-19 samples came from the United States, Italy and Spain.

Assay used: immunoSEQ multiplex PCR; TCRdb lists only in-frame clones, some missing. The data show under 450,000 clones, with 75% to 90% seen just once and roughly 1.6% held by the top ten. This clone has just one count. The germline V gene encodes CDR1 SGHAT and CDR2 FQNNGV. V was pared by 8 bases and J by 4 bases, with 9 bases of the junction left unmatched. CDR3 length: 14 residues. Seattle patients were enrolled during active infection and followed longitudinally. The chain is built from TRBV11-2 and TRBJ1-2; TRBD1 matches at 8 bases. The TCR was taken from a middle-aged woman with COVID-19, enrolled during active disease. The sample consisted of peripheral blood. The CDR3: CASGTGTGVYGYTF. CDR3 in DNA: TGTGCCAGCGGTACCGGGACAGGTGTCTATGGCTACACCTTC.